These T cell receptor beta chains were read from a single sample in a study of early T cells in non-severe SARS-CoV-2 infection. TCRdb called the 5' RACE reads again in MiXCR, with one record for every CDR3 protein. Among approximately 79,000 distinct CDR3 sequences listed, around 13% were seen once. The sequencing sample was made of whole blood. These receptors were taken from an adult who was a healthcare worker with PCR-confirmed SARS-CoV-2 infection or an uninfected control (not recorded which). CDR3s include the opening cysteine and the closing phenylalanine or tryptophan. The order of the fields is V gene, J gene, D gene, clone size, CDR3 DNA, CDR3 protein. The D gene is left open where the match is weak. Rows give clone size only sometimes, using once, few, many, or a class for an expanded clone.

TRBV7-9	TRBJ1-4	-	few	TGTGCCAGCAGCTTAGCGGGGACGGATGAAAAACTGTTTTTT	CASSLAGTDEKLFF
TRBV19	TRBJ2-3	TRBD2	-	TGTGCCAGTAGTCCAAGCGGGGCATACACAGATACGCAGTATTTT	CASSPSGAYTDTQYF
TRBV5-4	TRBJ2-3	-	many	TGTGCCAGCAGCCCAGGGGATCTTTCTAGCACAGATACGCAGTATTTT	CASSPGDLSSTDTQYF
TRBV6-2/TRBV6-3	TRBJ2-3	TRBD1	-	TGTGCCAGCAACCGAGGGCAGGGGGCCCCAGATACGCAGTATTTT	CASNRGQGAPDTQYF
TRBV6-2/TRBV6-3	TRBJ2-7	TRBD2	-	TGTGCCAGCAGTTCCAGGGCAGCTAGCGGGGCCTACGAGCAGTACTTC	CASSSRAASGAYEQYF
TRBV7-7	TRBJ2-1	-	-	TGTGCTAGCAGCTCCGGGGGGCTGTCCTACAATGAGCAGTTCTTC	CASSSGGLSYNEQFF
TRBV12-3/TRBV12-4	TRBJ2-7	TRBD2	once	TGTGTCAGCAGTTGGACTAGCGGGTACTACGAGCAGTACTTC	CVSSWTSGYYEQYF
TRBV5-6	TRBJ2-1	-	many	TGTGCCAGCAGCCCCGCGTCGTCGGTTGAGCAGTTCTTC	CASSPASSVEQFF
TRBV7-2	TRBJ2-2	-	many	TGTGCCAGCAGCTCCTTGTTGTCCGGGGAGCTGTTTTTT	CASSSLLSGELFF
TRBV5-1	TRBJ2-1	-	few	TGCGCCAGCAGTTTGCTGACGGAACTCAATGAGCAGTTCTTC	CASSLLTELNEQFF
TRBV5-1	TRBJ2-1	TRBD2	-	TGCGCCAGCAGCCCGACTAGCGGGAGACTTGGTGAGCAGTTCTTC	CASSPTSGRLGEQFF
TRBV5-4	TRBJ1-2	-	many	TGTGCCAGCAGCTTGGGAGGTGGGCAGGGTAACTATGGCTACACCTTC	CASSLGGGQGNYGYTF
TRBV19	TRBJ2-1	TRBD1	-	TGTGCCACGCAGGAGGACAGGGGCACCTACAATGAGCAGTTCTTC	CATQEDRGTYNEQFF
TRBV10-3	TRBJ2-5	-	many	TGTGCCATCAGTGACCAAGAGACCCAGTACTTC	CAISDQETQYF
TRBV12-3/TRBV12-4	TRBJ2-1	-	many	TGTGCCAGCAGCCCCGCCGTGAATGAGCAGTTCTTC	CASSPAVNEQFF
TRBV20-1	TRBJ2-7	TRBD1	many	TGCAGTGCTCCTAGACAGGGCTACGAGCAGTACTTC	CSAPRQGYEQYF
TRBV2	TRBJ2-7	-	-	TGTGCCAGCAGTGAACGCGGGGACCTTACTTACTACGAGCAGTACTTC	CASSERGDLTYYEQYF
TRBV7-6	TRBJ1-3	-	many	TGTGCCAGCAGCTTAGCGGGGACCGGCACTGGAAACACCATATATTTT	CASSLAGTGTGNTIYF
TRBV6-4	TRBJ2-3	-	-	TGTGCCAGCAGTGACGATAGCGGACGCACAGATACGCAGTATTTT	CASSDDSGRTDTQYF
TRBV7-2	TRBJ2-3	-	few	TGTGCCAGCAGCTTATACGCGGATACGCAGTATTTT	CASSLYADTQYF
TRBV4-2	TRBJ2-1	TRBD2	-	TGTGCCAGCAGCCCCAGAAGGCTAGCGGGGGGAGGTGAGCAGTTCTTC	CASSPRRLAGGGEQFF
TRBV7-2	TRBJ2-3	-	many	TGTGCCAGCAGCTTAGAAGGCTCCCGAGGCACAGATACGCAGTATTTT	CASSLEGSRGTDTQYF
TRBV5-1	TRBJ2-1	-	-	TGCGCCAGCAGCTACCACAATGAGCAGTTCTTC	CASSYHNEQFF
TRBV6-4	TRBJ2-3	TRBD2	many	TGTGCCAGCAGCGATCAAGCGGGGGGGCCCACAGATACGCAGTATTTT	CASSDQAGGPTDTQYF
TRBV29-1	TRBJ2-2	-	many	TGCAGCGTCTCGCCAGGGGCCACCGGGGAGCTGTTTTTT	CSVSPGATGELFF
TRBV7-9	TRBJ1-1	-	few	TGTGCCAGCAGCTTGGCGGTGACTGAAGCTTTCTTT	CASSLAVTEAFF
TRBV29-1	TRBJ1-1	-	-	TGCAGCGTTGGGACGGCGAACACTGAAGCTTTCTTT	CSVGTANTEAFF
TRBV19	TRBJ1-6	TRBD1	many	TGTGCCAGTAGTGGCCAGGGACAGGCTCCACCCCTCCACTTT	CASSGQGQAPPLHF
TRBV12-3/TRBV12-4	TRBJ2-5	TRBD1	few	TGTGCCAGCAGAGGGGGCGGAGAGACCCAGTACTTC	CASRGGGETQYF
TRBV29-1	TRBJ1-3	-	few	TGCAGCGTTGAAGATAGGGGGTACTCTGGAAACACCATATATTTT	CSVEDRGYSGNTIYF
TRBV7-9	TRBJ2-1	-	few	TGTGCCAGCAGCCCCCACCTCCGTGATGAGCAGTTCTTC	CASSPHLRDEQFF
TRBV7-9	TRBJ2-1	-	-	TGTGCCAGCAGGTTAGGGCTAGCCGGTGAGCAGTTCTTC	CASRLGLAGEQFF
TRBV2	TRBJ2-5	-	many	TGTGCCAGCAGTGACTCGACCTCCCAAGAGACCCAGTACTTC	CASSDSTSQETQYF
TRBV7-2	TRBJ2-1	-	-	TGTGCCTCGATGGGTCCAAGCTCCTACAATGAGCAGTTCTTC	CASMGPSSYNEQFF
TRBV10-3	TRBJ2-5	-	few	TGTGCCATCAGTGACAGAGAAGGAGAGACCCAGTACTTC	CAISDREGETQYF
TRBV24-1	TRBJ2-2	-	many	TGTGCCACCAGTGATTTGGGGGACTCTTACACCGGGGAGCTGTTTTTT	CATSDLGDSYTGELFF
TRBV5-1	TRBJ2-2	-	many	TGCGCCAGCAGCTTGAAAGGGTCGGCCGGGGAGCTGTTTTTT	CASSLKGSAGELFF
TRBV2	TRBJ2-5	TRBD2	many	TGTGCCAGCAGTGAAGCGGGAGGGCCCTCTGTGACCCAGTACTTC	CASSEAGGPSVTQYF
TRBV4-3	TRBJ2-6	-	many	TGCGCCAGCAGCCCCGAAGGGGGGGCTGGGGCCAACGTCCTGACTTTC	CASSPEGGAGANVLTF
TRBV7-2	TRBJ2-7	-	-	TGTGCCAGCAGCTACCCGCCGTACGAGCAGTACTTC	CASSYPPYEQYF
TRBV10-2	TRBJ2-7	-	many	TGCGCCAGCAGTGAGTCCGTAACTCAACCAAAGTACTTC	CASSESVTQPKYF
TRBV3-1	TRBJ2-1	-	many	TGTGCCAGCAGCGAGCCTAGCCAGAGGGGCTATGAGCAGTTCTTC	CASSEPSQRGYEQFF
TRBV2	TRBJ1-1	-	few	TGTGCCAGCAGTCAGCGGTTACAGATCATGAACACTGAAGCTTTCTTT	CASSQRLQIMNTEAFF
TRBV19	TRBJ2-1	-	-	TGTGCCAGTACTTATAGACAGGAGCAGTTCTTC	CASTYRQEQFF
TRBV18	TRBJ2-1	-	-	TGTGCCAGCTCACCACCGAACAGAAACAATGAGCAGTTCTTC	CASSPPNRNNEQFF
TRBV5-1	TRBJ2-5	-	many	TGCGCCAGCAGCCCCGAGTTGGGATCTTTTGAGACCCAGTACTTC	CASSPELGSFETQYF
TRBV29-1	TRBJ2-1	TRBD2	few	TGCAGCGTACTAGCGGGAGAGTTTTACAATGAGCAGTTCTTC	CSVLAGEFYNEQFF
TRBV5-1	TRBJ2-5	TRBD1	-	TGCGCCAGCAGCCCACTGACAGGGGAGGAGACCCAGTACTTC	CASSPLTGEETQYF
TRBV4-2	TRBJ2-2	-	few	TGTGCCAGCAGCCAAGATCGGACCTTGACAGTGAACACCGGGGAGCTGTTTTTT	CASSQDRTLTVNTGELFF
TRBV12-3/TRBV12-4	TRBJ2-1	TRBD2	-	TGTGCCAGCAGGGGGACTAGCGACTACAATGAGCAGTTCTTC	CASRGTSDYNEQFF
TRBV27	TRBJ2-3	TRBD2	many	TGTGCCAGCAGGCCATCAGCGGGAAGAGCAGATACGCAGTATTTT	CASRPSAGRADTQYF
TRBV6-1	TRBJ1-2	TRBD1	-	TGTGCCAGCAGTGAAATGGGACAGGGGAAGTATGGCTACACCTTC	CASSEMGQGKYGYTF
TRBV3-1	TRBJ1-2	-	many	TGTGCCAGCAGCCAAGTGGGGACCACCCTGAACTATGGCTACACCTTC	CASSQVGTTLNYGYTF
TRBV7-6	TRBJ2-6	TRBD1	-	TGTGCCAGCAGCCCAAGGTCTCGGACAGGGAATACTGGGGCCAACGTCCTGACTTTC	CASSPRSRTGNTGANVLTF
TRBV5-1	TRBJ2-7	-	few	TGCGCCAGCACAGATACAGCCACCTACGAGCAGTACTTC	CASTDTATYEQYF
TRBV6-1	TRBJ1-6	TRBD1	-	TGTGCCAGCACCCTCGGACAGGAGAATTCACCCCTCCACTTT	CASTLGQENSPLHF